The 5 T cell receptor beta chains presented below share a single source sample, sequenced in a study of blood T cell repertoires in COVID-19. Sequencing was performed with immunoSEQ multiplex PCR; in TCRdb, only in-frame clones are kept and a portion is missing. The sample lists approximately 180,000 clones, around four fifths occurring once. The source material was PBMCs or T cells enriched from blood (not recorded which). These receptors were collected from a woman between 45 and 60 years old who had recovered from COVID-19.

V usage is TRBV6-5 and J usage is TRBJ1-5; the D is unclear. Germline lookup yields CDR1 MNHEY and CDR2 SVGAGI. The CDR3 has 15 residues. The ends were cut back, 5 bases at V and 0 bases at J, with 11 bases in the middle. CDR3 residues: CASSRIDNSNQPQHF. CDR3 DNA sequence: TGTGCCAGCAGTCGTATAGACAATAGCAATCAGCCCCAGCATTTT.

The rearrangement uses TRBV7-9 and TRBJ1-1; D uncertain. Germline V gene sequence: CDR1 SEHNR, CDR2 FQNEAQ (reference sequence). This CDR3 has 14 amino acids. Trimming cost V 7 bases and J 7 bases, with 19 bases left between them. CDR3 protein: CASTPTIETREAFF. The CDR3 region has the DNA TGTGCCAGCACCCCCACGATCGAGACTCGTGAAGCTTTCTTT.

The chain has TRBV20-1 and TRBJ1-3; D might be TRBD1 (6 bases). The CDR3 covers 17 residues. V was shortened by 6 bases and J by 2 bases, with 23 bases between the two germline ends. Germline V gene sequence: CDR1 DFQATT, CDR2 SNEGSKA (reference sequence). The CDR3 DNA reads as TGCAGTGCCAGTACCCCAGGGACAAGGTTCCCTGGAAACACCATATATTTT. Translating gives CSASTPGTRFPGNTIYF.

The chain joins TRBV6-2 or TRBV6-3 to TRBJ2-5, with 8 bases aligning to TRBD2. Trimming took 6 bases from V and 7 from J; bases not matched to a gene: 13. Germline CDR1 and CDR2: MNHEY and SVGEGT. CDR3 size: 15 residues. CDR3 coding DNA: TGTGCCAGCAGCACTGGCATAGCGGGGCTTGGGACCCAGTACTTC. As protein: CASSTGIAGLGTQYF.

The chain has TRBV28 and TRBJ2-7; D not certain. The CDR3 contains 14 residues. Trimming took off 5 bases at V and 0 bases at J, with 11 bases between the two ends. CDR1 and CDR2 from the germline V gene are MDHEN and SYDVKM. The CDR3 sequence is CASSRQPYSYEQYF. Written as DNA, the CDR3 is TGTGCCAGCAGTCGACAACCTTACTCCTACGAGCAGTACTTC.